The rows below give T cell receptor beta chains drawn from one sample of a study of OX40 agonist ivuxolimab in advanced cancers. TCRdb's copy holds only in-frame clones and misses some; the assay was immunoSEQ multiplex PCR. The sample shows around 92,000 clones, around four fifths of them seen only once. Here the sequenced sample was CD4+ or CD8+ T cells sorted from blood, taken in a trial of the OX40 agonist ivuxolimab. Receptor source: an adult with an advanced solid tumor such as melanoma, head and neck, liver or kidney cancer. The CDR3 runs from the conserved cysteine through the conserved F or W. Each record gives: D gene, clone size, J gene, V gene, CDR3 DNA, CDR3 protein. The D gene is left open where the match is weak. A row's size may be missing; if present it is once, few, many or a size class.

>-|-|TRBJ1-5|TRBV11-2
TGTGCCAGCAGCTTAGGACACGGCGGCAATCAGCCCCAGCATTTT
CASSLGHGGNQPQHF
>TRBD1|-|TRBJ1-2|TRBV7-6
TGTGCCAGCAGCCCCGGGACAGGGAATTTGAACTATGGCTACACCTTC
CASSPGTGNLNYGYTF
>TRBD2|-|TRBJ2-5|TRBV7-6
TGTGCCAGCAGCTTAGATTTGACTAGCGGGGGGCGGGAGACCCAGTACTTC
CASSLDLTSGGRETQYF
>TRBD1|-|TRBJ1-5|TRBV19
TGTGCCAGTAGTAAGGACAGGGAAGATCAGCCCCAGCATTTT
CASSKDREDQPQHF
>TRBD1|-|TRBJ1-6|TRBV30
TGTGCCTGGAGTGGTCGGGACAGACTAAGAAAAAATTCACCCCTCCACTTT
CAWSGRDRLRKNSPLHF
>-|-|TRBJ2-3|TRBV28
TGTGCCAGCAGCCTATCCGGGACAACTAAGGAGTATTTT
CASSLSGTTKEYF
>-|few|TRBJ1-2|TRBV18
TGTGCCAGCTCACCACCGTCCTGGCAGGGAGCCTACACCTTC
CASSPPSWQGAYTF
>-|-|TRBJ2-2|TRBV6-4
TGTGCCAGCAGGAGACTAGCGAACACCGGGGAGCTGTTTTTT
CASRRLANTGELFF
>-|-|TRBJ2-3|TRBV6-5
TGTGCCAGCAGTTACGGAGGGGGGCAAGATACGCAGTATTTT
CASSYGGGQDTQYF
>-|-|TRBJ1-1|TRBV6-1
TGTGCCAGCAGTGACCTCTCGGCGGGTCCCAGGTTTTCATCTGAAGCTTTCTTT
CASSDLSAGPRFSSEAFF
>-|-|TRBJ2-1|TRBV11-2
TGTGCCAGCAGCTTAGTGGAGGGCAATGAGCAGTTCTTC
CASSLVEGNEQFF
>TRBD2|once|TRBJ2-7|TRBV5-4
TGTGCCAGCGGACCCGGGACTAGCGGGCTTTACGAGCAGTACTTC
CASGPGTSGLYEQYF
>-|-|TRBJ2-3|TRBV6-6
TGTGCCAGCAACCGGGGACTCCCAACCACAGATACGCAGTATTTT
CASNRGLPTTDTQYF
>TRBD1|once|TRBJ2-3|TRBV5-4
TGTGCCAGCAGCTTGGTGGCTGGGACAGGCACAGATACGCAGTATTTT
CASSLVAGTGTDTQYF
>TRBD1|-|TRBJ1-3|TRBV9
TGTGCCAGCAGCGGGGCTCGAGACAGGGGAAGAAACACCATATATTTT
CASSGARDRGRNTIYF
>TRBD1|-|TRBJ1-1|TRBV10-2
TGCGCCAGCAGTAAAGGACAGGGGCAGTCGACGGCTTTCTTT
CASSKGQGQSTAFF
>-|-|TRBJ1-6|TRBV6-5
TGTGCCAGCAGTTACGGGCGGGGGCTTTCACCCCTCCACTTT
CASSYGRGLSPLHF
>-|-|TRBJ1-6|TRBV6-5
TGTGCCAGCAGGCGACAGGCCGCCTCTCCACCCCTCCACTTT
CASRRQAASPPLHF
>-|few|TRBJ1-3|TRBV7-9
TGTGCCAGCAGCCTGGGACGGCAAGGAAACACCATATATTTT
CASSLGRQGNTIYF
>-|few|TRBJ2-6|TRBV5-4
TGTGCCAGCAGCTCACCAAGGGGGGAATCTGGGGCCAACGTCCTGACTTTC
CASSSPRGESGANVLTF